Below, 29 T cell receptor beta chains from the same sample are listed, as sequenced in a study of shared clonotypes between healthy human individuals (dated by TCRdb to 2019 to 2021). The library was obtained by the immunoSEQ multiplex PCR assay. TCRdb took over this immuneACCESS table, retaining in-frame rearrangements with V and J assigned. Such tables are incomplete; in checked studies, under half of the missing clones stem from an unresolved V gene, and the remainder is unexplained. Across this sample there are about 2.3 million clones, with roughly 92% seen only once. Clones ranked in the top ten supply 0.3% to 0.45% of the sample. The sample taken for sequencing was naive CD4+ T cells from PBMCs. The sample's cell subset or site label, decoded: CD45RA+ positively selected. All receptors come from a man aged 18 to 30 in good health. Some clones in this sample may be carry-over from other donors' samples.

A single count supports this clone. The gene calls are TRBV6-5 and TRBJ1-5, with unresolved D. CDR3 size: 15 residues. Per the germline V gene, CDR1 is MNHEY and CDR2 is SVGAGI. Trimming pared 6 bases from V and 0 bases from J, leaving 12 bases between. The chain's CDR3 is CASRRVWDSNQPQHF. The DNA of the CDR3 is TGTGCCAGCAGACGGGTTTGGGATAGCAATCAGCCCCAGCATTTT.

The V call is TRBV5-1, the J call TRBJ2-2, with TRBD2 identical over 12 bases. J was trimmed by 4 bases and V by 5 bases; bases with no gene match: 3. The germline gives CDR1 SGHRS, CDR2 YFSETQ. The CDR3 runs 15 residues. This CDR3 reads CASRRTSGVTGELFF. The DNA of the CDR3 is TGCGCCAGCAGGCGGACTAGCGGGGTCACCGGGGAGCTGTTTTTT.

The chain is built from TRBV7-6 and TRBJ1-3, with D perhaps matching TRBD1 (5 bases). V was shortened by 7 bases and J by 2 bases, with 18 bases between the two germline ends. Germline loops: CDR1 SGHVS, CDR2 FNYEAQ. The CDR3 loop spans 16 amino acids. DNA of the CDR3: TGTGCCAGCACACCCGAATGGATGGGGCCTGGAAACACCATATATTTT. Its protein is CASTPEWMGPGNTIYF.

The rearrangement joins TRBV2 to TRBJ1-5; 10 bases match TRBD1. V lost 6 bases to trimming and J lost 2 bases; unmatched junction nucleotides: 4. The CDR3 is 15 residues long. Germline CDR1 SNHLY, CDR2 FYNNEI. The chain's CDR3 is CASRGTGVGNQPQHF. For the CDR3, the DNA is TGTGCCAGCAGGGGGACAGGGGTTGGCAATCAGCCCCAGCATTTT.

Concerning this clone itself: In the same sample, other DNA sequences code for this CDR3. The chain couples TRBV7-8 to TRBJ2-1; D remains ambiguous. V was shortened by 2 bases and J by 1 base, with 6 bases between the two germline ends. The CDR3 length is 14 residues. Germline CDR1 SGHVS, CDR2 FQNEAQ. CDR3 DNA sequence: TGTGCCAGCAGCTTAAGGGAATCCTACAATGAGCAGTTCTTC. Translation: CASSLRESYNEQFF.

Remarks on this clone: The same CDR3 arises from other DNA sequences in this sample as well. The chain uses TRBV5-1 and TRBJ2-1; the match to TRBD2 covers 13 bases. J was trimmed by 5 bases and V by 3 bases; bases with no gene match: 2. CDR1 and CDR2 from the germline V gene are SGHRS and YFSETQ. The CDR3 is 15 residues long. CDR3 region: CASSSLAGGHNEQFF. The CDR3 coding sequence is TGCGCCAGCAGCTCACTAGCGGGAGGGCACAATGAGCAGTTCTTC.

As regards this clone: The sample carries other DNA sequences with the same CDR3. Written as DNA, the CDR3 is TGTGCCAGCAGAAGAGACAGCTACGAGCAGTACTTC. It specifies CASRRDSYEQYF. The genes are TRBV2 and TRBJ2-7; TRBD1 is a possible D gene (5 bases). V shed 6 bases and J shed 3 bases, with 9 bases lying between them. Germline V lookup: CDR1 SNHLY, CDR2 FYNNEI. The CDR3 contains 12 residues.

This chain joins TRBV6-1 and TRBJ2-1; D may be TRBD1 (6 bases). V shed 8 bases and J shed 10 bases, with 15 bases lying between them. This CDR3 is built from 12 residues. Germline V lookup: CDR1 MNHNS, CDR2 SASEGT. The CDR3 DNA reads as TGTGCCAGCTTTCAGGCAGGGGTAGAGCAGTTCTTC. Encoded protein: CASFQAGVEQFF.

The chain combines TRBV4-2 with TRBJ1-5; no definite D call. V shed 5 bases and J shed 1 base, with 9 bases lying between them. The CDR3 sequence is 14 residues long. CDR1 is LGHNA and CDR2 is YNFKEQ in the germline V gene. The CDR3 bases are TGTGCCAGCAGCTCCAGCGAGAGCAATCAGCCCCAGCATTTT. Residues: CASSSSESNQPQHF.

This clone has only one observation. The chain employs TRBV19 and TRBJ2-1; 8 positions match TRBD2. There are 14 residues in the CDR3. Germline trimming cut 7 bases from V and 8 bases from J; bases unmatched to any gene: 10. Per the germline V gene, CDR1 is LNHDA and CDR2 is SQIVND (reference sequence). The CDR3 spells CASIKRELTDEQFF. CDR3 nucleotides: TGTGCCAGTATCAAGCGGGAGCTGACAGATGAGCAGTTCTTC. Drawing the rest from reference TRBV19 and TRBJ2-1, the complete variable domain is DGGITQSPKYLFRKEGQNVTLSCEQNLNHDAMYWYRQDPGQGLRLIYYSQIVNDFQKGDIAEGYSVSREKKESFPLTVTSAQKNPTAFYLCASIKRELTDEQFFGPGTRLTVL.

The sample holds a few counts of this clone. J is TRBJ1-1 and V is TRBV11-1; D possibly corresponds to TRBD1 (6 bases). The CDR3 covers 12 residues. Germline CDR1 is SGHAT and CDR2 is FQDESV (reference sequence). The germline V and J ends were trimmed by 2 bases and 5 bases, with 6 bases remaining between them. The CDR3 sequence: CASSLTGTEAFF. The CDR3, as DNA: TGTGCCAGCAGCTTAACAGGGACTGAAGCTTTCTTT.

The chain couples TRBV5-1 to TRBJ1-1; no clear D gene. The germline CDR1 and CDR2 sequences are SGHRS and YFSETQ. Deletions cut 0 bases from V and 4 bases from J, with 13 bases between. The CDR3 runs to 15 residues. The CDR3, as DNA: TGCGCCAGCAGCTTGGGGTCTGGGGTGCCCACTGAAGCTTTCTTT. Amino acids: CASSLGSGVPTEAFF.

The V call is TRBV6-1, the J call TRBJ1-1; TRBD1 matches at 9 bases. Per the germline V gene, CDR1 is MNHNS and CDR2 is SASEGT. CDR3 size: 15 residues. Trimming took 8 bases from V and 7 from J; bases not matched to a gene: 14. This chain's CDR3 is CASERTGVGEGEAFF. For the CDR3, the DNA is TGTGCCAGCGAGAGGACAGGGGTGGGTGAGGGTGAAGCTTTCTTT.

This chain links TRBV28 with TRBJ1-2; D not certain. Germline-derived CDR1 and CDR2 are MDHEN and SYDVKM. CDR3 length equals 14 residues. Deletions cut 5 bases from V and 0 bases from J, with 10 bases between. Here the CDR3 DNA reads TGTGCCAGCAGTCGATTAACAACTAACTATGGCTACACCTTC. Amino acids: CASSRLTTNYGYTF.

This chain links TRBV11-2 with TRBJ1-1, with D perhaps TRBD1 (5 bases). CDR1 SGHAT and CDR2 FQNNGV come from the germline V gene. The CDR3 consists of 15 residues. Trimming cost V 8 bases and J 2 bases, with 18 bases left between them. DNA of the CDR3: TGTGCCAGCGCCCTCGGAGGGGCTCTCAACACTGAAGCTTTCTTT. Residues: CASALGGALNTEAFF.

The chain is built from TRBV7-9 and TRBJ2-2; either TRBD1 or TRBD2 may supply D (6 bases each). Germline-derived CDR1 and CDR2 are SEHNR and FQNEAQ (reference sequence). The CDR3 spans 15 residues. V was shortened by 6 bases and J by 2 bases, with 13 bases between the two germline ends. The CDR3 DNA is TGTGCCAGCAGGCGGGACACATTTAACACCGGGGAGCTGTTTTTT. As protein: CASRRDTFNTGELFF.

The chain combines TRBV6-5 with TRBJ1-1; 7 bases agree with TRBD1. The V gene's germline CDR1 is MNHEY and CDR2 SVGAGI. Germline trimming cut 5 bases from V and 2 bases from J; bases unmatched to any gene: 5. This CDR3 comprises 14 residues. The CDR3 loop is CASSAYRGNTEAFF. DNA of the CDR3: TGTGCCAGCAGTGCCTACAGGGGAAACACTGAAGCTTTCTTT.

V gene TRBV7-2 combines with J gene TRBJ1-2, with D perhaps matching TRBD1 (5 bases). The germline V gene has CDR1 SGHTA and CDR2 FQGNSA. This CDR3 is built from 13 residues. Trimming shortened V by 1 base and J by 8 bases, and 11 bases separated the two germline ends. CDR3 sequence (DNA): TGTGCCAGCAGCTTAGGGTCGGACATCGGCTACACCTTC. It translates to CASSLGSDIGYTF.

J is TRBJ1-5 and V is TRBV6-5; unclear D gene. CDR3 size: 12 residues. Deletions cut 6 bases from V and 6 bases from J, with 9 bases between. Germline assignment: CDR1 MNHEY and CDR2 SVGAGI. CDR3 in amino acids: CASSLVIQPQHF. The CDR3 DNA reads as TGTGCCAGCAGCCTAGTGATTCAGCCCCAGCATTTT.

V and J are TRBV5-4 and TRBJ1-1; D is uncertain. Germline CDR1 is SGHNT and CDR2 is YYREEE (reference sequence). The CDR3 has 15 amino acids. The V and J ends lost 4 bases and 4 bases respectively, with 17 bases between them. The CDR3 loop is CASSQERVLSTEAFF. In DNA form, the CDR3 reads TGTGCCAGCAGCCAAGAGAGGGTCTTGAGCACTGAAGCTTTCTTT.

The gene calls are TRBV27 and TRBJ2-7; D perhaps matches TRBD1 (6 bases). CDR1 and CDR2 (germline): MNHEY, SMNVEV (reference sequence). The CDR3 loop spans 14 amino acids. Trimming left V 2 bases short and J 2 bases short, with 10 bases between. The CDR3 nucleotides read TGTGCCAGCAGTTTAAATGGACAGCCCTACGAGCAGTACTTC. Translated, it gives CASSLNGQPYEQYF.

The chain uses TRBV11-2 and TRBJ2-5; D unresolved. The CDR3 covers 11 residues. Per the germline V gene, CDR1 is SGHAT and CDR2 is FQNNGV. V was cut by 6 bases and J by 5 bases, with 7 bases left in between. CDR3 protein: CASRMEETQYF. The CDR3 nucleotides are TGTGCCAGCAGGATGGAGGAGACCCAGTACTTC.

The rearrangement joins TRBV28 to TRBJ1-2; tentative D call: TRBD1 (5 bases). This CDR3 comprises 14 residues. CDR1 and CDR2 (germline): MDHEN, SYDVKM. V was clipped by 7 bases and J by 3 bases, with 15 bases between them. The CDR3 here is CASTSPGGDYGYTF. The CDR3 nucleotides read TGTGCCAGCACCTCCCCCGGGGGGGACTATGGCTACACCTTC.

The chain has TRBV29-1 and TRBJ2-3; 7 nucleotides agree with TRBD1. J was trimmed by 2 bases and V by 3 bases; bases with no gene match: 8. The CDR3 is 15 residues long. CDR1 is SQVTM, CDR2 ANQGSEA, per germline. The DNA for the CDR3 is TGCAGCGTTGACTACAGGGGAGTTATCACAGATACGCAGTATTTT. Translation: CSVDYRGVITDTQYF.

The CDR3 DNA reads TGTGCCAGCAGCGACGGACAGGGGTCCGAAGCTTTCTTT. It yields the protein CASSDGQGSEAFF. J is TRBJ1-1 and V is TRBV7-3; 9 nucleotides agree with TRBD1. With 5 bases clipped from V and 8 bases from J, the junction kept 6 bases outside the gene matches. Looked up from germline, CDR1 is SGHTA and CDR2 is FQGTGA. The CDR3 contains 13 residues.

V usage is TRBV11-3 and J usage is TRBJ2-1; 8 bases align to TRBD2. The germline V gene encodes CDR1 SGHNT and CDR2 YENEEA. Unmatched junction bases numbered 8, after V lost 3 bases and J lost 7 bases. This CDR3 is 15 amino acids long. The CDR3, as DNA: TGTGCCAGCAGCTTCGGGACTAGTCTTTTGAATGAGCAGTTCTTC. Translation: CASSFGTSLLNEQFF.

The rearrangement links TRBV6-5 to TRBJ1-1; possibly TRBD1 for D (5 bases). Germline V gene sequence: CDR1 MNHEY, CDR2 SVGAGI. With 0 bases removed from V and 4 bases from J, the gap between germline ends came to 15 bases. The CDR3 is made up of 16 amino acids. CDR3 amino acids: CASSYSMRGKGTEAFF. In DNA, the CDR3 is TGTGCCAGCAGTTACTCCATGCGGGGCAAGGGCACTGAAGCTTTCTTT.

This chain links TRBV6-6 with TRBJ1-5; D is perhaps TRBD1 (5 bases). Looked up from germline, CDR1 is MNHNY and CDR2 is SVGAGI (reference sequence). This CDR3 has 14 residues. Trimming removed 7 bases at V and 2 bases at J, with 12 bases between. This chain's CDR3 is CASKSEGGNQPQHF. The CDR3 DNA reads TGTGCCAGCAAGTCGGAAGGGGGCAATCAGCCCCAGCATTTT.

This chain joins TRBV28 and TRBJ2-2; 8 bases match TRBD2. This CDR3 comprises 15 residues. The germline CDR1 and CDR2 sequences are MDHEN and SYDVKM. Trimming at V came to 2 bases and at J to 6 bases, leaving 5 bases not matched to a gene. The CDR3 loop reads CASSLTSGRSGELFF. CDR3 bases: TGTGCCAGCAGTTTAACCAGCGGGAGATCCGGGGAGCTGTTTTTT.